This T cell receptor beta chain is drawn from a study of T-cell memory formation after mild COVID-19. For the study at large: TCR clusters mostly belonged to single donors.

The study's findings and limits: Proof of SARS-CoV-2 specificity was absent for the second-wave clones that crested on day 37.

This CDR3 has 15 amino acids. The germline gives CDR1 KGHDR, CDR2 SFDVKD. V lost 5 bases to trimming and J lost 4 bases, with 16 bases between them. Worth noting for this clonotype: Its antigen is currently unknown.

TCRdb reprocessed the 5' RACE reads via MiXCR and lists one record per CDR3 protein. The top ten clones hold approximately 26% of a sample with 92,000 or so distinct CDR3 sequences, 10% to 15% of them seen once. The sequence derives from an adult woman who had mild COVID-19 (a few samples of this study predate the infection). Cell type and time point are not known. The sequenced sample consisted of PBMCs or a T cell subset sorted from them (not recorded which). This chain connects TRBV24-1 to TRBJ1-1; a weak D match, TRBD1 (6 bases). This CDR3 reads CATSVEEQGITEAFF. CDR3 nucleotides: TGTGCCACCAGTGTAGAGGAGCAGGGGATCACTGAAGCTTTCTTT.